This TCR beta chain stems from a study of patients and donors after allogeneic stem cell transplantation. In its sample, this clonotype ranks as medium-sized. Germline lookup yields CDR1 SGHTA and CDR2 FQGNSA. V lost 0 bases and J 13 bases, leaving 12 bases between the germline ends. CDR3 length equals 13 residues. TCRdb passed the RT-PCR reads through MiXCR, listing each CDR3 protein once. The data contain roughly 2,000 distinct CDR3 sequences, more than 13% of them singletons. This chain joins TRBV7-2 and TRBJ1-4; no clear D. Sequencing used blood, either unsorted or a sorted T cell fraction (not recorded which). The sequence was collected from a human donor who was either an allogeneic HSCT recipient or a stem cell or donor lymphocyte infusion donor (not recorded which). It is not recorded whose cells these are; they may come from a transplant donor. The CDR3 protein is CASSLAGSGGLFF. The CDR3 DNA is TGTGCCAGCAGCTTAGCGGGGAGTGGAGGACTGTTTTTT.